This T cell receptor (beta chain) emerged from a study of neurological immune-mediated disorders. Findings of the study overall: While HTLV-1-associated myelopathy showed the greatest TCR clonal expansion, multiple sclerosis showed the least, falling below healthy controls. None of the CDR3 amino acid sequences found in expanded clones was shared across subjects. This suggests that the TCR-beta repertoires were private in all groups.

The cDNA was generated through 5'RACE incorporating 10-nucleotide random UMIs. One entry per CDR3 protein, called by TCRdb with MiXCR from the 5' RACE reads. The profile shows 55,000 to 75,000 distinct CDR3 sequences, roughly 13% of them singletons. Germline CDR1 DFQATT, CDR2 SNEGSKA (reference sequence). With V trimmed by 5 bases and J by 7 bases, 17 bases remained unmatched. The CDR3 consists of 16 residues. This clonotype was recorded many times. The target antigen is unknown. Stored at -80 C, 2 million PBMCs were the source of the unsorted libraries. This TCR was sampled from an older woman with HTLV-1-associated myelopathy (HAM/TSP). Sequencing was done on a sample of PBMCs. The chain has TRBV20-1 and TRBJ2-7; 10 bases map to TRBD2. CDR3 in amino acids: CSAELYNSGGVYEQYF. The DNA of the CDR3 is TGCAGTGCTGAACTCTATAACAGCGGGGGGGTTTATGAGCAGTACTTC.